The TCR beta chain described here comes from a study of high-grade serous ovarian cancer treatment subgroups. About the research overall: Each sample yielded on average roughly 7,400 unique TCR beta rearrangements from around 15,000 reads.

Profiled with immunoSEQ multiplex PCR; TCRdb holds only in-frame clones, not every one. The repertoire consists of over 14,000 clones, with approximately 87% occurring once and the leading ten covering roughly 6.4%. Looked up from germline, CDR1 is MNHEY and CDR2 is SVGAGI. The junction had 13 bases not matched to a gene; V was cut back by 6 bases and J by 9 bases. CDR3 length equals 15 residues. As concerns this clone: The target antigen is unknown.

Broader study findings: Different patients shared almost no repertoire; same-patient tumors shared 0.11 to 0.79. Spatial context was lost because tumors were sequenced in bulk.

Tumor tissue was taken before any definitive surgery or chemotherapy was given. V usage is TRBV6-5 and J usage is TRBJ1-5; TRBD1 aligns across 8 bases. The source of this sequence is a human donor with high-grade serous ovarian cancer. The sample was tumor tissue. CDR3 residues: CASRGDRGSGTPQHF. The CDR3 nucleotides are TGTGCCAGCAGGGGAGACAGGGGAAGTGGGACGCCCCAGCATTTT.